This T cell receptor beta chain is drawn from a study of shared clonotypes between healthy human individuals. Whole-study findings and limits: Rarefaction demonstrated incomplete sorted-subset sequencing despite large depth.

TCRdb's table, derived via immunoSEQ multiplex PCR, lists solely in-frame clones and lacks some. The data show about 2,100,000 clones, with around 93% seen just once and around 1.7% held by the top ten. The CDR3 contains 12 residues. Germline CDR1 reads SGHAT; CDR2 reads FQNNGV. Between the trimmed V and J ends, which lost 6 bases and 4 bases, there was a span of 10 bases. Naive CD8 cells comprised CD45RO-negative, CCR7-positively selected cells, excluding terminally differentiated effector memory CD45RA+ cells. Notes on this clone: Antigen unknown.

This TCR was sampled from a man between 18 and 35 years old in good health. Some clones in this sample may be carry-over from other donors' samples. What was sequenced was naive CD8+ T cells from PBMCs. This rearrangement joins TRBV11-2 to TRBJ2-7; D tentatively reads TRBD1 or TRBD2 (5 bases each). Here the CDR3 reads CASSRGAYEQYF. In nucleotides, the CDR3 is TGTGCCAGCAGTAGGGGAGCTTACGAGCAGTACTTC.